These T cell receptor beta chains were read from a single sample in a study of shared T cell receptors in the human thymus. Libraries were prepared by immunoSEQ multiplex PCR; TCRdb keeps only in-frame clonotypes and omits some of them. The sample carries around 730,000 clones, approximately 85% recorded once. These data also featured in a second study, about human thymus T cells.

Sequencing was carried out using thymocytes. Receptor source: a girl under three years old with a congenital heart defect. The CDR3 runs from the conserved cysteine through the conserved F or W. A D gene is named only where the DNA matches it firmly. Not all rows give a size; the values are once, few, many and, for expanded clones, a class.

CDR3aa,CDR3nt,abundance,d_gene,v_gene,j_gene
CASSGQGRGWNSYNSPLHF,TGTGCCAGTAGTGGGCAGGGGAGAGGTTGGAACTCCTATAATTCACCCCTCCACTTT,NA,NA,TRBV19,TRBJ1-6
CASSLGGGGTDTQYF,TGTGCCAGCAGTTTAGGAGGGGGCGGGACAGATACGCAGTATTTT,NA,NA,TRBV27,TRBJ2-3
CASSLNGLYEQYF,TGTGCCAGCAGTTTAAACGGTCTGTACGAGCAGTACTTC,NA,NA,TRBV27,TRBJ2-7
CASSVQDPDTQYF,TGTGCCAGCAGCGTTCAGGATCCAGATACGCAGTATTTT,NA,NA,TRBV9,TRBJ2-3
CASSPGETQYF,TGCGCCAGCAGCCCGGGAGAGACCCAGTACTTC,few,NA,TRBV5-1,TRBJ2-5
CASSSPQGKNTEAFF,TGTGCCAGCAGTTCCCCTCAGGGCAAGAACACTGAAGCTTTCTTT,NA,NA,TRBV27,TRBJ1-1
CASSLSWGDSNQPQHF,TGTGCCAGCAGTTTATCATGGGGAGATAGCAATCAGCCCCAGCATTTT,NA,NA,TRBV27,TRBJ1-5
CASSPHGFRQGYENYGYTF,TGTGCCAGCTCACCACATGGTTTTAGGCAGGGGTATGAGAACTATGGCTACACCTTC,NA,NA,TRBV18,TRBJ1-2
CASSWGQNTEAFF,TGTGCCAGCAGCTGGGGACAGAACACTGAAGCTTTCTTT,NA,NA,TRBV7-2,TRBJ1-1
CASSPASRGITDTQYF,TGCGCCAGCAGCCCAGCTAGTCGGGGGATCACAGATACGCAGTATTTT,NA,NA,TRBV5-1,TRBJ2-3
CASSAKSGTRNTGELFF,TGTGCCAGCAGCGCAAAATCCGGGACTAGAAACACCGGGGAGCTGTTTTTT,NA,TRBD2,TRBV13,TRBJ2-2
CASSSLTGNTEAFF,TGTGCCAGCAGCTCCTTGACAGGGAACACTGAAGCTTTCTTT,NA,NA,TRBV6-5,TRBJ1-1
CAWSEGRAKNIQYF,TGTGCCTGGAGTGAAGGCAGGGCCAAAAACATTCAGTACTTC,NA,NA,TRBV30,TRBJ2-4
CASSQLGGDTQYF,TGTGCCAGCAGCCAACTTGGGGGGGATACGCAGTATTTT,NA,NA,TRBV14,TRBJ2-3
CASSQDAPGRRGIVGSTDTQYF,TGTGCCAGCAGCCAAGACGCCCCGGGGAGGCGGGGTATTGTGGGTTCCACAGATACGCAGTATTTT,NA,NA,TRBV4-2,TRBJ2-3
CASQTTSNQPQHF,TGTGCCAGTCAGACAACTAGCAATCAGCCCCAGCATTTT,NA,NA,TRBV28,TRBJ1-5
CASSAGNTEAFF,TGTGCCAGCAGTGCGGGGAACACTGAAGCTTTCTTT,NA,NA,TRBV6-5,TRBJ1-1
CASSPTEAKNIQYF,TGCGCCAGCAGCCCGACTGAAGCCAAAAACATTCAGTACTTC,NA,NA,TRBV5-1,TRBJ2-4
CASSVTLAEGKIYNEQFF,TGTGCCAGCAGCGTAACCCTCGCGGAGGGCAAAATCTACAATGAGCAGTTCTTC,NA,NA,TRBV9,TRBJ2-1
CASSLGQKIFNYGYTF,TGTGCCAGCAGCTTGGGACAGAAGATCTTTAACTATGGCTACACCTTC,NA,TRBD1,TRBV7-2,TRBJ1-2
CASSSKTGTNEKLFF,TGCGCCAGCAGCTCCAAGACAGGAACTAATGAAAAACTGTTTTTT,NA,NA,TRBV5-1,TRBJ1-4
CASSRQGSNEQFF,TGTGCCAGCAGTCGACAGGGTTCCAATGAGCAGTTCTTC,NA,TRBD1,TRBV6-1,TRBJ2-1
CASRSSRGRGNTIYF,TGTGCCAGCAGAAGTTCCAGGGGGCGAGGAAACACCATATATTTT,NA,TRBD1,TRBV6-1,TRBJ1-3
CASSSPLRVEAFF,TGTGCCAGCAGTTCCCCCTTGAGGGTTGAAGCTTTCTTT,NA,NA,TRBV25-1,TRBJ1-1
CASSPLQASGGNEQFF,TGTGCCAGCAGCCCCCTTCAGGCCTCGGGGGGGAATGAGCAGTTCTTC,NA,TRBD2,TRBV9,TRBJ2-1
CASSPGLARETQYF,TGCGCCAGCAGCCCCGGACTAGCTAGAGAGACCCAGTACTTC,NA,TRBD2,TRBV5-1,TRBJ2-5
CASGEETGELFF,TGTGCCAGTGGAGAGGAGACCGGGGAGCTGTTTTTT,NA,NA,TRBV19,TRBJ2-2
CASSLVGQGGNQPQHF,TGTGCCAGCAGTTTAGTAGGCCAGGGGGGCAATCAGCCCCAGCATTTT,NA,TRBD1,TRBV27,TRBJ1-5
CASSLAYRTNSPLHF,TGCGCCAGCAGCTTGGCCTACAGGACAAATTCACCCCTCCACTTT,once,NA,TRBV5-1,TRBJ1-6
CASSSGTRRIFAGEQYF,TGTGCCAGCAGCTCAGGGACTAGGAGAATCTTCGCGGGGGAGCAGTACTTC,NA,TRBD2,TRBV7-8,TRBJ2-7
CASSHRDRVNEKLFF,TGCGCCAGCAGCCACCGGGACAGGGTAAATGAAAAACTGTTTTTT,NA,TRBD1,TRBV5-1,TRBJ1-4
CASSQADSSSYNSPLHF,TGCGCCAGCAGCCAAGCGGACAGCAGCTCCTATAATTCACCCCTCCACTTT,NA,NA,TRBV4-3,TRBJ1-6
CASSITHFYGYTF,TGTGCCAGTAGTATCACGCACTTCTATGGCTACACCTTC,NA,NA,TRBV19,TRBJ1-2